What follows are 4 T cell receptor beta chains derived from one specimen sequenced in a study of shared clonotypes between healthy human individuals. The protocol was immunoSEQ multiplex PCR, while the TCRdb copy is restricted to in-frame clones and leaves out a portion. The top ten hold 0.36% of the sample, which has 2 million to 3 million clones, approximately 93% seen once. The sample comprised naive CD4+ T cells from PBMCs. Documented subset: CD45RA+ positively selected. These receptors originate from a man between 18 and 35 years old in good health. Some clones in this sample may be carry-over from other donors' samples.

In the case of this clone: The sample contains more than one DNA sequence encoding this CDR3. The rearrangement links TRBV7-3 to TRBJ1-1; D not certain. CDR1 is SGHTA and CDR2 is FQGTGA in the germline V gene. V gave up 3 bases and J gave up 1 base, with 6 bases separating them. The CDR3 is 13 amino acids. For the CDR3, the DNA is TGTGCCAGCAGCTTTCAGCCGAACACTGAAGCTTTCTTT. Protein product: CASSFQPNTEAFF.

This rearrangement joins TRBV5-4 to TRBJ2-1; D unclear. CDR1 and CDR2 (germline): SGHNT, YYREEE (reference sequence). Trimming removed 2 bases from V and 5 bases from J, with 14 bases in between. The length of the CDR3 is 15 residues. CDR3 in DNA: TGTGCCAGCAGCTTCAATCCCGACGTAGACAATGAGCAGTTCTTC. Translating gives CASSFNPDVDNEQFF.

The genes are TRBV11-2 and TRBJ1-1; D is undetermined. Trimming stripped 5 bases from V and 9 bases from J, with 13 bases between. Germline-derived CDR1 and CDR2 are SGHAT and FQNNGV. The CDR3 has 12 amino acids. The CDR3 DNA reads TGTGCCAGCAGCCCCCCTTCTGGGAAAGCTTTCTTT. Translated: CASSPPSGKAFF.

V gene TRBV20-1 combines with J gene TRBJ2-1; a weak D match, TRBD1 (5 bases). The ends were cut back, 5 bases at V and 15 bases at J, with 17 bases in the middle. This CDR3 has 11 amino acids. The V gene's germline CDR1 is DFQATT and CDR2 SNEGSKA (reference sequence). The CDR3: CSAGYDPGMFF. The CDR3 DNA sequence: TGCAGTGCTGGCTATGACCCAGGGATGTTCTTC.